This T cell receptor (beta chain) was observed in a study of Ad26.COV2.S vaccination and SARS-CoV-2 variants. Study overall: COV1001, an Ad26.COV2.S trial, supplied this vaccine-arm donor. Into the muscle, Ad26.COV2.S was dosed once or twice, 56 days apart. Findings of the study overall: People who got the vaccine had more spike-specific TCR breadth than people who got placebo. It is possible that the TCR breadth and depth analyses underestimated the total T cell responses.

There are 15 residues in the CDR3. The germline CDR1 and CDR2 sequences are SGHTA and FQGNSA. The germline V and J ends were trimmed by 5 bases and 3 bases, with 17 bases remaining between them. Treatment denoted: over 15 received Ad26.COV2.S at low or high dose, single or two shots; 5 received placebo; per-sample allocation not given. After the first vaccine or placebo injection, samples were drawn on day 63. TCRdb keeps only in-frame clones here, not all; method: immunoSEQ multiplex PCR. Of roughly 510,000 clones in the sample, around 90% were seen once. A word on this clone: Its antigen is unknown.

The TCR sequence derives from a person between 18 and 60 years old who received the Ad26.COV2.S COVID-19 vaccine or a placebo. The input for sequencing was peripheral blood, taken in a trial of Ad26.COV2.S vaccine versus placebo. The J gene is TRBJ2-7, the V gene TRBV7-2, with D possibly being TRBD1 or TRBD2 (5 bases each). The CDR3 DNA is TGTGCCAGCAGCAAATCCGGGACGCAGAACTACGAGCAGTACTTC. Encoded protein: CASSKSGTQNYEQYF.